What follows describes a single T cell receptor beta chain. This sample stems from a study of blood T cell repertoires in COVID-19. Overall study context: Spain, Italy and the United States supplied samples that represented acute and convalescent COVID-19. PBMCs, B-cell-depleted T cells, or T cells provided the cDNA or gDNA that made up the material.

Germline CDR1 reads MNHEY; CDR2 reads SMNVEV (reference sequence). The CDR3 consists of 15 residues. The V segment lost 8 bases and the J segment 2 bases; nucleotides outside the gene matches: 9. As handled by the study authors: Using reference gene primer amplification, nucleated cell counts were estimated. Profiling relied on immunoSEQ multiplex PCR, and the TCRdb table lists in-frame clones only, not all of them. D and trimming were read from the DNA, whereas the V and J calls and clone size are those reported in that table. This table holds tens of thousands of clones, about 92% found once. The sequence was collected from a man between 65 and 85 years old with active COVID-19. Sequenced material: peripheral blood. The V call is TRBV27, the J call TRBJ2-7, with 10 bases matching TRBD2. In DNA form, the CDR3 reads TGTGCCAGCGCAATTAGCGGGGGGACCGCCTACGAGCAGTACTTC. It yields the protein CASAISGGTAYEQYF.